This T cell receptor beta chain was captured by sequencing in a study of T cells in tumors after PD-1 blockade. Overall study context: Some patients also took daily vismodegib 150 mg during anti-PD-1 treatment. On average, peripheral blood gave 100,000 to 140,000 TCR templates and 33,000 or so unique clonotypes.

CDR3 length: 15 amino acids. V lost 7 bases to trimming and J lost 1 base; unmatched junction nucleotides: 8. Germline V gives CDR1 LGHDT, CDR2 YNNKEL (reference sequence). Genomic DNA template from tumor biopsies or peripheral blood, roughly 616 ng to 6,500 ng input. Assay: immunoSEQ multiplex PCR; the TCRdb copy retains only in-frame clones and omits some. The sample lists about 60,000 clones; about 74% were seen once. Sequencing was performed on PBMCs, taken after anti-PD-1 treatment. The chain uses TRBV3-1 (or the pseudogene TRBV3-2) and TRBJ2-3; the match to TRBD2 covers 7 bases. This TCR derives from a human donor with basal cell carcinoma. CDR3 in amino acids: CASTRSAGGTDTQYF. The CDR3, as DNA: TGTGCCAGCACCAGGTCGGCGGGGGGCACAGATACGCAGTATTTT.